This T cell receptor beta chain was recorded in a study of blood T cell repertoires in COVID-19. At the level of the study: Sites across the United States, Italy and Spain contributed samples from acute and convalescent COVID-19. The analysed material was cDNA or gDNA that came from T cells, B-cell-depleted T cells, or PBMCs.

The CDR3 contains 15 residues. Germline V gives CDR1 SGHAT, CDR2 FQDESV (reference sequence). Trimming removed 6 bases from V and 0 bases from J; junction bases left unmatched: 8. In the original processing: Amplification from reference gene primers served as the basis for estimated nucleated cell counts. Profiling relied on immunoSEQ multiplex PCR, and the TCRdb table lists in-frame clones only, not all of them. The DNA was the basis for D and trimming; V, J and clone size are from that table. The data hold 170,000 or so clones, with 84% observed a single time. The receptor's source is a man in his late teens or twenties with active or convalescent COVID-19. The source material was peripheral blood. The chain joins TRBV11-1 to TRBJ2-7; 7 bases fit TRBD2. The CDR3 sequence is CASSSSSGSSYEQYF. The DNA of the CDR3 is TGTGCCAGCAGTTCTTCTAGCGGAAGCTCCTACGAGCAGTACTTC.